This TCR beta chain was recovered during a study of OX40 agonist ivuxolimab in advanced cancers. At the level of the study: Patients received the agonistic anti-OX40 (CD134) antibody ivuxolimab.

Per germline, CDR1 MDHEN and CDR2 SYDVKM. The CDR3 consists of 15 residues. The germline V and J ends were trimmed by 3 bases and 7 bases, with 19 bases remaining between them. Comments on this clone: Its antigen is unknown.

The method was immunoSEQ multiplex PCR; TCRdb's version includes in-frame clones alone and lacks a portion of them. The table records some 70,000 clones, more than 80% of them present only once. The timepoints at which blood was sampled were baseline, cycle 4 day 1, and cycle 7 day 1. Notes on the study in general: In a subset of nonresponders, normalized T-cell clonal expansion was also low. Expanded clones were, on average, more numerous in CD8+ T cells than in CD4+.

The sequence derives from an adult with an advanced solid tumor such as melanoma, head and neck, liver or kidney cancer. V is TRBV28 and J is TRBJ2-7; possible D gene TRBD2, 5 bases. The specimen was CD4+ or CD8+ T cells sorted from blood, collected in a trial of the OX40 agonist ivuxolimab. CDR3 bases: TGTGCCAGCAGTTTTAGTCAGTTGGGAGTGGGGGAGCAGTACTTC. Translating gives CASSFSQLGVGEQYF.